The rows below give T cell receptor beta chains drawn from one sample of a study of CD8 T cells in Susac syndrome. MiXCR, applied by TCRdb to the immunoSEQ multiplex PCR reads, yields one record per CDR3 protein. The sample shows tens of thousands of distinct CDR3 sequences, 85% to 95% of them seen only once. The source material was CD8+ T cells from PBMCs. These receptors were collected from a human donor with Susac syndrome. Each CDR3 is given with its conserved first and last residue. Fields, in order: D gene, J gene, V gene, clone size, CDR3 protein, CDR3 DNA. A D gene is named only where the DNA matches it firmly. Some rows have no size entry. The others give once, few or many, or a class for an expanded clone.

d_gene: TRBD1
j_gene: TRBJ2-1
v_gene: TRBV9
abundance: NA
CDR3aa: CASSVEGTAYNEQFF
CDR3nt: TGTGCCAGCAGCGTAGAAGGGACAGCTTACAATGAGCAGTTCTTC

d_gene: TRBD2
j_gene: TRBJ2-3
v_gene: TRBV5-4
abundance: NA
CDR3aa: CASSFRLAGTTDTQYF
CDR3nt: TGTGCCAGCAGCTTTCGACTAGCGGGGACCACAGATACGCAGTATTTT

d_gene: NA
j_gene: TRBJ2-7
v_gene: TRBV7-2
abundance: NA
CDR3aa: CASSPTGAPYEQYF
CDR3nt: TGTGCCAGCAGCCCCACCGGGGCACCCTACGAGCAGTACTTC

d_gene: NA
j_gene: TRBJ2-5
v_gene: TRBV29-1
abundance: once
CDR3aa: CSVEGRTVGETQYF
CDR3nt: TGCAGCGTTGAGGGGCGGACCGTGGGGGAGACCCAGTACTTC

d_gene: NA
j_gene: TRBJ2-1
v_gene: TRBV5-1
abundance: NA
CDR3aa: CASSFLGQSSYNEQFF
CDR3nt: TGCGCCAGCAGCTTTTTAGGCCAAAGCTCCTACAATGAGCAGTTCTTC

d_gene: NA
j_gene: TRBJ2-7
v_gene: TRBV7-9
abundance: NA
CDR3aa: CASSAHYEQYF
CDR3nt: TGTGCCAGCAGCGCACACTACGAGCAGTACTTC

d_gene: NA
j_gene: TRBJ1-1
v_gene: TRBV28
abundance: NA
CDR3aa: CASSVGENTEAFF
CDR3nt: TGTGCCAGCAGTGTCGGGGAGAACACTGAAGCTTTCTTT

d_gene: NA
j_gene: TRBJ1-2
v_gene: TRBV30
abundance: NA
CDR3aa: CAWSVTSTVYTF
CDR3nt: TGTGCCTGGAGTGTAACCTCAACCGTCTACACCTTC

d_gene: NA
j_gene: TRBJ2-3
v_gene: TRBV29-1
abundance: NA
CDR3aa: CSALSLASWPADTQYF
CDR3nt: TGCAGCGCTTTGAGCCTAGCTTCTTGGCCCGCAGATACGCAGTATTTT

d_gene: TRBD2
j_gene: TRBJ2-1
v_gene: TRBV27
abundance: NA
CDR3aa: CASSLSSGEYNEQFF
CDR3nt: TGTGCCAGCAGTTTATCTAGCGGGGAGTACAATGAGCAGTTCTTC

d_gene: NA
j_gene: TRBJ2-7
v_gene: TRBV29-1
abundance: NA
CDR3aa: CSAEGYYEQYF
CDR3nt: TGCAGCGCAGAGGGTTACTACGAGCAGTACTTC

d_gene: NA
j_gene: TRBJ2-1
v_gene: TRBV10-3
abundance: NA
CDR3aa: CAAQGISYNEQFF
CDR3nt: TGTGCTGCACAGGGAATCTCCTACAATGAGCAGTTCTTC

d_gene: NA
j_gene: TRBJ2-1
v_gene: TRBV20-1
abundance: once
CDR3aa: CSAERDSFGNEQFF
CDR3nt: TGCAGTGCCGAACGGGACTCATTTGGGAATGAGCAGTTCTTC

d_gene: NA
j_gene: TRBJ2-5
v_gene: TRBV5-6
abundance: NA
CDR3aa: CASSLEGLAEETQYF
CDR3nt: TGTGCCAGCAGCTTGGAAGGTTTAGCGGAAGAGACCCAGTACTTC

d_gene: NA
j_gene: TRBJ1-1
v_gene: TRBV13
abundance: NA
CDR3aa: CASSSEMNTEAFF
CDR3nt: TGTGCCAGCAGCTCGGAGATGAACACTGAAGCTTTCTTT

d_gene: TRBD1
j_gene: TRBJ1-6
v_gene: TRBV6-5
abundance: NA
CDR3aa: CASSSGTGADSPLHF
CDR3nt: TGTGCCAGCAGTTCCGGGACAGGGGCTGATTCACCCCTCCACTTT